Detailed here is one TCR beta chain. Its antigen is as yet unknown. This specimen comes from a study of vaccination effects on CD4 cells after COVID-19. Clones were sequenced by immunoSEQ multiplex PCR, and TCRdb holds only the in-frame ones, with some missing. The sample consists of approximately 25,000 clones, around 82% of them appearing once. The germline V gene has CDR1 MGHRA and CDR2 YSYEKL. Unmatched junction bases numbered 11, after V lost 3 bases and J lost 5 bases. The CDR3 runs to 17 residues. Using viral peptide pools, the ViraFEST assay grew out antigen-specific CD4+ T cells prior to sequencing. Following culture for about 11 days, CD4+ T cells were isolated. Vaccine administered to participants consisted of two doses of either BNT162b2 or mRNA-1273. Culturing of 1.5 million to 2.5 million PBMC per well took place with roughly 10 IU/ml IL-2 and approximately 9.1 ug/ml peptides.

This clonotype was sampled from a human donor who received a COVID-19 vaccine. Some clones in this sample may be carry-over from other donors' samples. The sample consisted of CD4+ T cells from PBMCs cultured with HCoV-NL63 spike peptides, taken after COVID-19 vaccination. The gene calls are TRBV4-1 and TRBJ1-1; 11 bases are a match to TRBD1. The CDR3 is CASSHPKDRGLGTEAFF. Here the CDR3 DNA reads TGCGCCAGCAGCCATCCCAAGGACAGGGGGCTGGGTACTGAAGCTTTCTTT.